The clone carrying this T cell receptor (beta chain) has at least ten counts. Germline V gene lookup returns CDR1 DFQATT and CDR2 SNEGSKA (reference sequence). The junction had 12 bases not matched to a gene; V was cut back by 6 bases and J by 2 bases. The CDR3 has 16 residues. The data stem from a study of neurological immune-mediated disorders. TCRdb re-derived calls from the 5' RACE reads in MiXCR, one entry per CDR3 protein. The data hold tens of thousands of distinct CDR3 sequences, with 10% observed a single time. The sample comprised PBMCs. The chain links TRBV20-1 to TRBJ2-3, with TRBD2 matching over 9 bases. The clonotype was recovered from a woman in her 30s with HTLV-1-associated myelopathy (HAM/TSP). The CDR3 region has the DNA TGCAGTGCCAGTCCCCCGGCGGGGGGGCCCACAGATACGCAGTATTTT. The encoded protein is CSASPPAGGPTDTQYF.